The sequence of this T cell receptor beta chain was determined in a study of CD8+CD57+ T cells in acquired aplastic anemia. The overall study: An average of 3.2 ug of DNA was obtained from sorted CD4+ and CD8+ cells. Points from the study as a whole: The same twenty-nine CD8+ CDR3 sequences occurred in patients and in controls. Between the patient and control groups, CD8+ Simpson's diversity did not differ significantly.

Only patients with CD8+CD57+ cell expansion on flow cytometry were chosen for sequencing. This clonotype was counted ten times or more. Its cognate antigen is unknown. It was genomic DNA that served as the template for profiling TCR beta VDJ and CDR3. From the reads, TCRdb called clonotypes with MiXCR, one entry per CDR3 protein. The data hold fewer than 250,000 distinct CDR3 sequences, with around 43% observed a single time. V lost 11 bases, J lost 5 bases, and 15 bases lay in between. CDR3 length: 12 residues. Germline assignment: CDR1 MNHNS and CDR2 SASEGT. The TCR sequence derives from a human donor with aplastic anemia. Sequencing input: sorted CD4+, CD8+, or CD8+CD57+ T cells (not recorded which) from PBMCs. The rearrangement links TRBV6-1 to TRBJ1-2, with D perhaps matching TRBD1 (6 bases). The CDR3 spells CARRDTAYGYTF. The CDR3 DNA reads TGTGCCCGAAGGGACACGGCATATGGCTACACCTTC.